This paragraph covers one TCR beta chain sequence. Its antigen is undetermined. This entry belongs to a study of T cells and Merkel cell carcinoma outcomes. Broader study findings: Repertoire plus T-cell density reportedly predicted Merkel cell carcinoma outcomes.

The repertoire was sequenced with immunoSEQ multiplex PCR; TCRdb's copy has only in-frame clones and lacks some. This sample yields 12,000 to 15,000 clones, of which roughly 92% are seen a single time; roughly 2% belongs to the top ten. After removal of 3 bases from V and 0 bases from J, the junction contained 8 bases not matched to a gene. Germline CDR1 is SGHAT and CDR2 is FQDESV (reference sequence). The CDR3 has 17 residues. Input material: tumor tissue from Merkel cell carcinoma. The chain links TRBV11-1 to TRBJ2-1; 7 nucleotides match TRBD2. This TCR was sampled from a human donor with Merkel cell carcinoma. CDR3 sequence reads: CASSLRREGSSYNEQFF. The CDR3 region has the DNA TGTGCCAGCAGCTTGCGGAGGGAGGGGAGCTCCTACAATGAGCAGTTCTTC.